This record covers a single T cell receptor (beta chain). The antigen remains unidentified. The sample belongs to a study of blood T cells in healthy people across ages. Study-level results: Observed TCR beta diversity per million T cells went down as age went up. This fall followed a roughly linear course with age. More naive CD4+ cells and higher diversity marked long-lived donors relative to aged donors. Donor CMV infection status was unknown, possibly confounding age-related changes in expanded clonotypes.

Per the germline V gene, CDR1 is MNHNS and CDR2 is SASEGT. V shed 7 bases and J shed 4 bases, with 10 bases lying between them. The CDR3 extends over 12 amino acids. Through a sample-barcoded 5' primer and a J-beta primer mix, a second PCR was run for roughly 6 to 11 cycles. TCRdb reanalysed the 5' RACE reads using MiXCR and keeps one entry per CDR3 protein. The data show roughly 500,000 distinct CDR3 sequences, 25% to 30% seen once. PBMCs, at least 7 million per sample, were isolated. Sequencing used blood. The V and J genes are TRBV6-1 and TRBJ1-2, with D perhaps matching TRBD1 (6 bases). The sequence was collected from a woman aged 70-85 years in good health. Here the CDR3 reads CASNDRTYGYTF. CDR3 bases: TGTGCCAGCAACGACAGGACCTATGGCTACACCTTC.